Only a few counts were recorded for the clone carrying this TCR beta chain. The antigen is not known. This CDR3 comprises 15 residues. The germline CDR1 and CDR2 sequences are SGHRS and YFSETQ. Trimming left V 2 bases short and J 8 bases short, with 17 bases between. TCRdb reprocessed the 5' RACE reads via MiXCR and lists one record per CDR3 protein. In the table there are roughly 40,000 distinct CDR3 sequences, 25% to 30% of which are singletons. Study findings and constraints: Larger-cohort validation covered only one TCR beta V-J rearrangement. In terms of TCR gene usage, tumor memory CD4+ T cells clustered together with blood and lymph node memory CD4+ cells, as well as with lymph node naive CD4+ cells.

The clonotype was recovered from a female donor with breast cancer. V usage is TRBV5-1 and J usage is TRBJ2-1; D gene uncertain. The source material was memory CD4+ T cells sorted from a lymph node. Documented subset: memory CD4+ T cells, CD4+CD45RO+CD25-. The CDR3 DNA is TGCGCCAGCAGCTTTAACGAGGACCTGACCCATGAGCAGTTCTTC. Translation: CASSFNEDLTHEQFF.